These T cell receptor beta chains were read from a single sample in a study of blood T cell repertoires in COVID-19. Sequencing used immunoSEQ multiplex PCR; TCRdb keeps in-frame clones, though not all of them. The sample has around 160,000 clones; 84% are singletons. The sequencing sample was made of peripheral blood. All receptors come from a human donor in a cohort sampled during active COVID-19. Both conserved end residues are part of each CDR3. The D gene is left open where the match is weak. Where a row states a size, it is once, few, many or the class of an expanded clone; other rows omit it.

j_call: TRBJ1-3; clone_size: once; v_call: TRBV5-5; d_call: TRBD1; cdr3_aa: CASSLVGPGTGGNTIYF; cdr3_nt: TGTGCCAGCAGCTTGGTTGGCCCCGGGACAGGGGGAAACACCATATATTTT
j_call: TRBJ2-7; clone_size: once; v_call: TRBV5-1; d_call: TRBD2; cdr3_aa: CASSWVSGASYEQYF; cdr3_nt: TGCGCCAGCAGCTGGGTTAGCGGGGCATCCTACGAGCAGTACTTC
j_call: TRBJ1-1; clone_size: NA; v_call: TRBV7-9; d_call: TRBD1; cdr3_aa: CASSFQGQPEAFF; cdr3_nt: TGTGCCAGCAGCTTCCAGGGACAGCCTGAAGCTTTCTTT
j_call: TRBJ2-5; clone_size: NA; v_call: TRBV5-1; d_call: NA; cdr3_aa: CASSEAVGETQYF; cdr3_nt: TGCGCCAGCAGTGAAGCGGTGGGGGAGACCCAGTACTTC
j_call: TRBJ1-1; clone_size: NA; v_call: TRBV11-3; d_call: NA; cdr3_aa: CASSPLASTEAFF; cdr3_nt: TGTGCCAGCAGCCCCCTAGCGAGCACTGAAGCTTTCTTT
j_call: TRBJ2-5; clone_size: NA; v_call: TRBV4-1; d_call: NA; cdr3_aa: CASSQELVPGRETQYF; cdr3_nt: TGCGCCAGCAGCCAAGAGTTAGTCCCGGGGAGGGAGACCCAGTACTTC
j_call: TRBJ2-7; clone_size: NA; v_call: TRBV6-5; d_call: NA; cdr3_aa: CASSFLGGWEQYF; cdr3_nt: TGTGCCAGCAGTTTCCTCGGAGGCTGGGAGCAGTACTTC
j_call: TRBJ1-2; clone_size: NA; v_call: TRBV5-4; d_call: NA; cdr3_aa: CASSLGQGPSGYGYTF; cdr3_nt: TGTGCCAGCAGCTTGGGCCAGGGGCCCTCTGGATATGGCTACACCTTC
j_call: TRBJ2-3; clone_size: NA; v_call: TRBV7-2; d_call: NA; cdr3_aa: CASSLRLGAAADTQYF; cdr3_nt: TGTGCCAGCAGCTTAAGGCTTGGAGCAGCCGCAGATACGCAGTATTTT
j_call: TRBJ1-6; clone_size: NA; v_call: TRBV5-1; d_call: NA; cdr3_aa: CASSLAQDSPLHF; cdr3_nt: TGCGCCAGCAGCTTGGCCCAGGATTCACCCCTCCACTTT
j_call: TRBJ2-7; clone_size: NA; v_call: TRBV12-3/TRBV12-4; d_call: TRBD1; cdr3_aa: CASSYQGAYEQYF; cdr3_nt: TGTGCCAGCAGCTATCAGGGGGCCTACGAGCAGTACTTC
j_call: TRBJ2-3; clone_size: NA; v_call: TRBV6-5; d_call: TRBD2; cdr3_aa: CASSPGGVQGDTQYF; cdr3_nt: TGTGCCAGCAGTCCCGGGGGGGTGCAAGGAGATACGCAGTATTTT
j_call: TRBJ1-2; clone_size: NA; v_call: TRBV27; d_call: NA; cdr3_aa: CASSPMDRPTYGYTF; cdr3_nt: TGTGCCAGCAGTCCGATGGACAGACCTACCTATGGCTACACCTTC
j_call: TRBJ1-2; clone_size: NA; v_call: TRBV6-5; d_call: NA; cdr3_aa: CASSSSQEANYGYTF; cdr3_nt: TGTGCCAGCAGTTCCTCACAGGAAGCTAACTATGGCTACACCTTC
j_call: TRBJ2-3; clone_size: NA; v_call: TRBV5-5; d_call: TRBD2; cdr3_aa: CASSPMTSGGTDTQYF; cdr3_nt: TGTGCCAGCAGCCCAATGACTAGCGGGGGGACAGATACGCAGTATTTT
j_call: TRBJ2-7; clone_size: NA; v_call: TRBV28; d_call: NA; cdr3_aa: CASSLSGPYEQYF; cdr3_nt: TGTGCCAGCAGTTTGTCAGGGCCCTACGAGCAGTACTTC
j_call: TRBJ2-2; clone_size: few; v_call: TRBV3-1/TRBV3-2; d_call: TRBD1; cdr3_aa: CASSQDRGTGRGGELFF; cdr3_nt: TGTGCCAGCAGCCAAGATCGGGGGACAGGACGAGGCGGGGAGCTGTTTTTT
j_call: TRBJ1-5; clone_size: NA; v_call: TRBV5-8; d_call: TRBD1; cdr3_aa: CASSSRTGSGNQPQHF; cdr3_nt: TGTGCCAGCAGCTCAAGGACAGGGTCGGGCAATCAGCCCCAGCATTTT
j_call: TRBJ2-1; clone_size: NA; v_call: TRBV9; d_call: TRBD1; cdr3_aa: CASSGTGNNEQFF; cdr3_nt: TGTGCCAGCAGCGGGACAGGGAACAATGAGCAGTTCTTC
j_call: TRBJ2-7; clone_size: NA; v_call: TRBV27; d_call: NA; cdr3_aa: CASSLLQGREQYF; cdr3_nt: TGTGCCAGCAGTTTACTACAGGGGAGGGAGCAGTACTTC
j_call: TRBJ2-1; clone_size: few; v_call: TRBV15; d_call: NA; cdr3_aa: CATSRVGSSYNEQFF; cdr3_nt: TGTGCCACCAGCAGAGTGGGGAGCTCCTACAATGAGCAGTTCTTC
j_call: TRBJ2-7; clone_size: NA; v_call: TRBV6-5; d_call: TRBD1; cdr3_aa: CASTGGTGAYEQYF; cdr3_nt: TGTGCCAGCACGGGGGGGACAGGGGCCTACGAGCAGTACTTC
j_call: TRBJ2-7; clone_size: NA; v_call: TRBV10-3; d_call: NA; cdr3_aa: CAISDNAGEQYF; cdr3_nt: TGTGCCATCAGTGATAATGCGGGCGAGCAGTACTTC
j_call: TRBJ2-5; clone_size: once; v_call: TRBV11-3; d_call: TRBD1; cdr3_aa: CASSPGQGYGETQYF; cdr3_nt: TGTGCCAGCAGCCCGGGACAGGGGTACGGGGAGACCCAGTACTTC
j_call: TRBJ2-3; clone_size: NA; v_call: TRBV4-1; d_call: TRBD2; cdr3_aa: CASSQPWGAGEYRGTDTQYF; cdr3_nt: TGCGCCAGCAGCCAACCCTGGGGAGCGGGGGAGTACCGGGGCACAGATACGCAGTATTTT
j_call: TRBJ2-5; clone_size: NA; v_call: TRBV3-1/TRBV3-2; d_call: TRBD1; cdr3_aa: CAKTGAQETQYF; cdr3_nt: TGTGCCAAAACAGGGGCCCAAGAGACCCAGTACTTC
j_call: TRBJ1-5; clone_size: once; v_call: TRBV9; d_call: NA; cdr3_aa: CASSATNGAQPQHF; cdr3_nt: TGTGCCAGCAGCGCTACGAATGGGGCTCAGCCCCAGCATTTT
j_call: TRBJ1-1; clone_size: many; v_call: TRBV18; d_call: TRBD1; cdr3_aa: CASSLSRDRGPNTEAFF; cdr3_nt: TGTGCCAGCTCTCTATCACGGGACAGGGGTCCGAACACTGAAGCTTTCTTT
j_call: TRBJ1-6; clone_size: NA; v_call: TRBV4-3; d_call: TRBD1; cdr3_aa: CASSQGTGGDGSPLHF; cdr3_nt: TGCGCCAGCAGCCAAGGGACAGGGGGGGACGGGTCACCCCTCCACTTT
j_call: TRBJ2-2; clone_size: few; v_call: TRBV9; d_call: NA; cdr3_aa: CASSSGPGRVGELFF; cdr3_nt: TGTGCCAGCAGCTCTGGCCCGGGCAGGGTCGGGGAGCTGTTTTTT
j_call: TRBJ1-4; clone_size: NA; v_call: TRBV3-1/TRBV3-2; d_call: NA; cdr3_aa: CASSQGAGGEKLFF; cdr3_nt: TGTGCCAGCAGCCAAGGGGCAGGTGGGGAAAAACTGTTTTTT
j_call: TRBJ1-1; clone_size: NA; v_call: TRBV11-2; d_call: NA; cdr3_aa: CASSYYMNTEAFF; cdr3_nt: TGTGCCAGCAGCTATTACATGAACACTGAAGCTTTCTTT
j_call: TRBJ2-7; clone_size: NA; v_call: TRBV2; d_call: NA; cdr3_aa: CASSSARTEDYEQYF; cdr3_nt: TGTGCCAGCAGTTCGGCCCGGACAGAAGACTACGAGCAGTACTTC
j_call: TRBJ2-3; clone_size: NA; v_call: TRBV12-3/TRBV12-4; d_call: NA; cdr3_aa: CASSLDSSDTQYF; cdr3_nt: TGTGCCAGCAGTTTGGACAGTTCAGATACGCAGTATTTT
j_call: TRBJ2-3; clone_size: few; v_call: TRBV6-2/TRBV6-3; d_call: TRBD2; cdr3_aa: CASSSGGLDTDTQYF; cdr3_nt: TGTGCCAGCAGCAGCGGGGGCCTCGACACAGATACGCAGTATTTT
j_call: TRBJ1-1; clone_size: NA; v_call: TRBV6-5; d_call: NA; cdr3_aa: CASRRPPGTEAFF; cdr3_nt: TGTGCCAGCAGACGACCTCCGGGGACTGAAGCTTTCTTT
j_call: TRBJ1-4; clone_size: NA; v_call: TRBV4-1; d_call: NA; cdr3_aa: CASSSPAGGEKLFF; cdr3_nt: TGCGCCAGCAGCTCCCCCGCGGGGGGTGAAAAACTGTTTTTT
j_call: TRBJ2-7; clone_size: few; v_call: TRBV19; d_call: TRBD1; cdr3_aa: CASSMQGELYEQYF; cdr3_nt: TGTGCCAGTAGTATGCAGGGGGAGCTCTACGAGCAGTACTTC